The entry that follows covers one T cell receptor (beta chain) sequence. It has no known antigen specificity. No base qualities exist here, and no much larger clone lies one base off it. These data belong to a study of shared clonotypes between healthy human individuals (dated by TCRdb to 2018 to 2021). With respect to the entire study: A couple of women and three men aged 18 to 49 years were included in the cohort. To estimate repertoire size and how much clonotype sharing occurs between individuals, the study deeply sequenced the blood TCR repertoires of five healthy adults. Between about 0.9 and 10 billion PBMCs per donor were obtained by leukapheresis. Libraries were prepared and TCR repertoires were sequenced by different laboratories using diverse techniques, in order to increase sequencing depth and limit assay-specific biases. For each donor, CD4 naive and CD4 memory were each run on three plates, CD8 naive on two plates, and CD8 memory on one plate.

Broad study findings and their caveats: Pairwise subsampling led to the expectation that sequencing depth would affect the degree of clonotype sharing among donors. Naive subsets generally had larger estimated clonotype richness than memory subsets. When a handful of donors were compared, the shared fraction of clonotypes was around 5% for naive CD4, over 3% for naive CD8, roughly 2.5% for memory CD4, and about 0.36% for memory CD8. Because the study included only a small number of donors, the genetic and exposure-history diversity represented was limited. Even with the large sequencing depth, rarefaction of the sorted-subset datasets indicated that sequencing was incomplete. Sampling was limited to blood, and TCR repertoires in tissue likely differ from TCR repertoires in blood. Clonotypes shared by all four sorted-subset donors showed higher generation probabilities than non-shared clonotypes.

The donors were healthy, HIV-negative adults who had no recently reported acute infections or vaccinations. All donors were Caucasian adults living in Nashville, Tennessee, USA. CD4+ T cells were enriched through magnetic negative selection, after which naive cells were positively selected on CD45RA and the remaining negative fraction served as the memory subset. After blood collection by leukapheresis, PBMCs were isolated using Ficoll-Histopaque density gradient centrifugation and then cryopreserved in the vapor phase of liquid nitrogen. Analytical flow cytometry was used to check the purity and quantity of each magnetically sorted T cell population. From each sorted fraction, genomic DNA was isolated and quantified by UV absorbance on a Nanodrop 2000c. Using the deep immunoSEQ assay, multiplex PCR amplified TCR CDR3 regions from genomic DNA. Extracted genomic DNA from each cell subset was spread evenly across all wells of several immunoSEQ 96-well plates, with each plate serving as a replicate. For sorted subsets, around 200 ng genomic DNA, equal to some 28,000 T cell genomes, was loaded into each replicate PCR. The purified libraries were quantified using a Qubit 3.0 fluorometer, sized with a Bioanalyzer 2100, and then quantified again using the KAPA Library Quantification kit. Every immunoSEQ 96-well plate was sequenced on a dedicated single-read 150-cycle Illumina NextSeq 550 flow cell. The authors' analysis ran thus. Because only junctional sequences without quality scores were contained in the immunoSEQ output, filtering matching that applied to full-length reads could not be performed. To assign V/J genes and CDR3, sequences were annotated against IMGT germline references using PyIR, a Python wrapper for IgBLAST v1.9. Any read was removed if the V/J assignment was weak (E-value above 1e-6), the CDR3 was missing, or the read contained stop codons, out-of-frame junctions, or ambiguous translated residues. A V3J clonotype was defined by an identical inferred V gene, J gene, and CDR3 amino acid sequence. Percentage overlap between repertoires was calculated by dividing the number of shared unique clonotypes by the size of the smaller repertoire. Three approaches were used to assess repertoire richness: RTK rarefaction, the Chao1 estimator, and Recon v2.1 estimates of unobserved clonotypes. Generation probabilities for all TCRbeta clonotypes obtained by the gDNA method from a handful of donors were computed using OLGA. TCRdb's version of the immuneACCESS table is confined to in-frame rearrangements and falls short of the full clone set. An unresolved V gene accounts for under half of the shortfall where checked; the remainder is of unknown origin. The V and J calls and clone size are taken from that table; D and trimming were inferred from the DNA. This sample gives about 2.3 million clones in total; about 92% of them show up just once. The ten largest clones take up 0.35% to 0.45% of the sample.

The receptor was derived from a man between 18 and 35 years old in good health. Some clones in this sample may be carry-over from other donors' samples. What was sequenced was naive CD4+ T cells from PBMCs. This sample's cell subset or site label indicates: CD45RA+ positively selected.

The CDR3 corresponds to CATRGPRGAQFGGYTF. The DNA sequence follows: TGTGCCACTCGAGGCCCGCGGGGGGCGCAGTTTGGTGGCTACACCTTC. The rearrangement combines TRBV28 with TRBJ1-2, with TRBD1 perhaps the D gene, on 6 matching bases. V is cut by 10 bases and J by 7 bases, and the space between the germline ends is 28 bases. The CDR3 starts with the cysteine, ends with the phenylalanine, and has 16 residues. The read is trimmed to its CDR3 DNA, 48 bases read in frame from base 1. The germline V gene supplies CDR1 MDHEN and CDR2 SYDVKM.